The 11 T cell receptor beta chains in this list originate from one sample, sequenced in a study of shared clonotypes between healthy human individuals (dated by TCRdb to the early 2020s). The protocol used for the library was the immunoSEQ multiplex PCR assay. TCRdb took this table from immuneACCESS and kept in-frame rearrangements with V and J called. Such tables lack part of the clones; where checked against another copy, unresolved V genes explain under half of the gap, and the rest is unexplained. Present in this sample are approximately 95,000 clones, about 68% of which were seen just once. Roughly 40% of the sample belongs to the ten largest clones. Sequencing used memory CD8+ T cells sorted from blood. This sample's cell subset or site label indicates: CD45RO+ cells pooled with CCR7-negative TemRA cells. The receptor source for this set is a man aged 30 to 39 in good health.

The J gene is TRBJ2-7, the V gene TRBV4-2; 9 nucleotides match TRBD2. This CDR3 contains 14 residues. V gave up 4 bases and J gave up 6 bases; unmatched junction bases: 7. Germline V CDR1 and CDR2: LGHNA, YNFKEQ. The CDR3 spells CASSRSSGRTEQYF. The DNA of the CDR3 is TGTGCCAGCAGCCGAAGTAGCGGGAGAACCGAGCAGTACTTC.

This chain uses TRBV28 with TRBJ1-1, with 8 bases that match TRBD1. The trim removed 5 bases at V and 0 bases at J, leaving 14 bases unmatched. Germline CDR1 reads MDHEN; CDR2 reads SYDVKM. The CDR3 spans 18 residues. CDR3 sequence (DNA): TGTGCCAGCAGTCTTAGACTCGGACAGGGTACGGTGAACACTGAAGCTTTCTTT. It specifies CASSLRLGQGTVNTEAFF. The complete variable domain, with remaining parts taken from reference TRBV28 and TRBJ1-1, reads DVKVTQSSRYLVKRTGEKVFLECVQDMDHENMFWYRQDPGLGLRLIYFSYDVKMKEKGDIPEGYSVSREKKERFSLILESASTNQTSMYLCASSLRLGQGTVNTEAFFGQGTRLTVV.

The chain uses TRBV27 and TRBJ1-5; a possible D gene is TRBD1 (5 bases). Per germline, CDR1 MNHEY and CDR2 SMNVEV (reference sequence). V lost 5 bases, J lost 0 bases, and 8 bases lay in between. The CDR3 runs 14 residues. CDR3 in amino acids: CASSRGASNQPQHF. For the CDR3, the DNA is TGTGCCAGCAGTAGGGGCGCTAGCAATCAGCCCCAGCATTTT.

The chain joins TRBV10-3 to TRBJ2-7, with 9 bases that match TRBD1. The germline CDR1 and CDR2 sequences are ENHRY and SYGVKD. With 6 bases clipped from V and 7 bases from J, the junction kept 10 bases outside the gene matches. This CDR3 contains 14 residues. This CDR3 is CAIRLEDRGSEQYF. The DNA for the CDR3 is TGTGCCATCAGACTTGAGGACAGGGGAAGTGAGCAGTACTTC.

The chain combines TRBV28 with TRBJ2-3, with 11 positions matching TRBD2. This CDR3 is built from 15 residues. After removal of 4 bases from V and 4 bases from J, the junction contained 4 bases not matched to a gene. Germline CDR1 is MDHEN and CDR2 is SYDVKM. As DNA, the CDR3 is TGTGCCAGCAGTTGGGATAGCGGGAGGGCAGATACGCAGTATTTT. Translation: CASSWDSGRADTQYF.

This clone has at least ten counts. The gene calls are TRBV6-4 and TRBJ2-2, with TRBD1 as a possible D gene (5 bases). The CDR3 consists of 13 residues. Germline CDR1 MRHNA, CDR2 SNTAGT. Trimming took 2 bases from V and 4 from J, leaving 5 bases between them. The CDR3 sequence: CASSDGATGELFF. As DNA, the CDR3 is TGTGCCAGCAGTGACGGGGCCACCGGGGAGCTGTTTTTT.

V is TRBV5-4 and J is TRBJ2-5, with 9 bases aligning to TRBD1. V shed 4 bases, J shed 5 bases, and the junction held 12 bases outside the gene matches. This CDR3 has 16 amino acids. Germline assignment: CDR1 SGHNT and CDR2 YYREEE (reference sequence). CDR3 DNA sequence: TGTGCCAGCAGCAAGCCAGAGACAGGGGGAGGGGAGACCCAGTACTTC. As protein: CASSKPETGGGETQYF.

V and J are TRBV9 and TRBJ2-5, with D uncertain. V gave up 0 bases and J gave up 4 bases, with 16 bases separating them. There are 16 residues in the CDR3. Germline lookup yields CDR1 SGDLS and CDR2 YYNGEE. The CDR3: CASSVGTHMLGETQYF. CDR3 bases: TGTGCCAGCAGCGTAGGGACGCACATGCTCGGAGAGACCCAGTACTTC.

This clone has a single count. The chain carries TRBV30 and TRBJ1-2, with unresolved D. The V gene lost 5 bases and the J gene lost 3 bases, with 10 bases spanning the gap. Germline CDR1 and CDR2: GTSNPN and SVGIG (reference sequence). The CDR3 consists of 12 residues. CDR3 nucleotides: TGTGCCTGGGCGACCGGAGACTATGGCTACACCTTC. Translation: CAWATGDYGYTF.

This clone has a handful of counts. Here the CDR3 DNA reads TGTGCCAGCGGTGGAGATGGCGGGGAGCTGTTTTTT. Amino acids: CASGGDGGELFF. V gene TRBV2 combines with J gene TRBJ2-2, with D unresolved. The CDR3 spans 12 residues. V lost 8 bases and J 7 bases, leaving 11 bases between the germline ends. Germline lookup yields CDR1 SNHLY and CDR2 FYNNEI.

The rearrangement joins TRBV19 to TRBJ2-1; a weak D match, TRBD2 (6 bases). Trimming cost V 7 bases and J 7 bases, with 23 bases left between them. The CDR3 sequence is 16 residues long. Germline CDR1 LNHDA, CDR2 SQIVND (reference sequence). The CDR3 sequence: CASIGRWQGGRNEQFF. The CDR3 nucleotides are TGTGCCAGTATAGGAAGGTGGCAGGGAGGACGGAATGAGCAGTTCTTC.